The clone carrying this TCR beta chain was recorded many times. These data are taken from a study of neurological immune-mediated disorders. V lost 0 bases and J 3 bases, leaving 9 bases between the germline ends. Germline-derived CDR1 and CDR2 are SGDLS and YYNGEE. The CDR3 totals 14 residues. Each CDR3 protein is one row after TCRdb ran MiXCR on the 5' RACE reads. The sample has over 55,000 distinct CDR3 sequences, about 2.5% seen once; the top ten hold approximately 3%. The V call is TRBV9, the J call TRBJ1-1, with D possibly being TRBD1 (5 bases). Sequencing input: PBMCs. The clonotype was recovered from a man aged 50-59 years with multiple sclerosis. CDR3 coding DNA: TGTGCCAGCAGCGTAGATGGGGGGTACACTGAAGCTTTCTTT. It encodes CASSVDGGYTEAFF.